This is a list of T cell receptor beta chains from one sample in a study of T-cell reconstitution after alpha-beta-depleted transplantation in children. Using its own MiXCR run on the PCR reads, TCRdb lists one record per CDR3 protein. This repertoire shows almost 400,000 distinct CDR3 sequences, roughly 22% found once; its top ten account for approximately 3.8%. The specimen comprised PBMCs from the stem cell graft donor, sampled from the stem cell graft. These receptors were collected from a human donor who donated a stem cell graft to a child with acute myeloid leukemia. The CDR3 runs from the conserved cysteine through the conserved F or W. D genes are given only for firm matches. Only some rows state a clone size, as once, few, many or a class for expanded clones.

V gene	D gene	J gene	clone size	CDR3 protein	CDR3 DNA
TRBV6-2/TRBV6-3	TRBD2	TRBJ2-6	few	CASSYPGRASSGANVLTF	TGTGCCAGCAGTTACCCCGGGAGGGCCAGCTCTGGGGCCAACGTCCTGACTTTC
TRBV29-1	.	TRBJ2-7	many	CSVETPSKAREQYF	TGCAGCGTTGAGACGCCTAGTAAAGCGCGCGAGCAGTACTTC
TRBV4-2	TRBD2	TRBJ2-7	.	CASILTSGYNEQYF	TGTGCCAGCATCCTGACTAGCGGGTACAACGAGCAGTACTTC
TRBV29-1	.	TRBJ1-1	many	CSVEGRGLSTEAFF	TGCAGCGTTGAAGGCAGGGGACTCAGTACTGAAGCTTTCTTT
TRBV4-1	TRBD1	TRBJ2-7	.	CASSRGQGGLSYEQYF	TGCGCCAGCAGCCGCGGACAGGGGGGCTTGTCATACGAGCAGTACTTC
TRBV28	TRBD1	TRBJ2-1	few	CASSPTGGVYNEQFF	TGTGCCAGCAGTCCAACAGGGGGCGTGTACAATGAGCAGTTCTTC
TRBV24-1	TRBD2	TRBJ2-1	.	CATSKREGLNEQFF	TGTGCCACCAGTAAGCGGGAGGGCCTCAATGAGCAGTTCTTC
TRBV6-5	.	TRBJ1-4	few	CASSYSKGADEKLFF	TGTGCCAGCAGTTACTCGAAGGGAGCCGATGAAAAACTGTTTTTT
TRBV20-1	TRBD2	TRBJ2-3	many	CSAKHLLAGQTDTQYF	TGCAGTGCCAAGCACTTACTAGCGGGACAAACAGATACGCAGTATTTT
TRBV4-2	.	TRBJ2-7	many	CASSQGDMGPMSYEQYF	TGTGCCAGCAGCCAAGGTGACATGGGACCCATGTCCTACGAGCAGTACTTC
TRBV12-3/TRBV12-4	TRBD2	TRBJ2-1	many	CASSFGSGSEQFF	TGTGCCAGCAGTTTCGGCAGCGGGAGTGAGCAGTTCTTC
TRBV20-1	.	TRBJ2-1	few	CSAQRTGTYNEQFF	TGCAGTGCTCAGAGAACTGGCACCTACAATGAGCAGTTCTTC
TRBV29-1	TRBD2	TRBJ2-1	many	CSEGLGSNEQFF	TGCAGCGAGGGACTAGGTAGCAATGAGCAGTTCTTC
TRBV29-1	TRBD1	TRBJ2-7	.	CSVSTGYYEQYF	TGCAGCGTTTCGACAGGGTACTACGAGCAGTACTTC
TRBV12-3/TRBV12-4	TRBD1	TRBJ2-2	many	CASSRTGMNTGELFF	TGTGCCAGCAGTCGGACAGGGATGAACACCGGGGAGCTGTTTTTT
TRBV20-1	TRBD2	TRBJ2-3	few	CSARDGTTPRVDTQYF	TGCAGTGCTAGAGATGGGACTACGCCCAGGGTAGATACGCAGTATTTT
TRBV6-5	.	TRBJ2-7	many	CASSYFEGYYEQYF	TGTGCCAGCAGTTACTTTGAGGGGTACTACGAGCAGTACTTC
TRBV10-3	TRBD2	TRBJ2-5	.	CAITQGLAGETQYF	TGTGCCATCACCCAGGGACTAGCGGGCGAGACCCAGTACTTC
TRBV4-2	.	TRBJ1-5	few	CASSQEVLSRAYQPQHF	TGTGCCAGCAGCCAAGAAGTGTTATCCAGGGCGTATCAGCCCCAGCATTTT
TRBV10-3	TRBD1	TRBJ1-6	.	CAISGGDRPSPLHF	TGTGCCATCAGCGGGGGGGACAGGCCTTCACCCCTCCACTTT
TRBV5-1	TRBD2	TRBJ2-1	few	CASSFGSSGTYEQFF	TGCGCCAGCAGCTTCGGATCTAGCGGGACATATGAGCAGTTCTTC
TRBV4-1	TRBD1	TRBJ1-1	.	CASSQDRVLTEAFF	TGCGCCAGCAGCCAGGACAGGGTCCTCACTGAAGCTTTCTTT
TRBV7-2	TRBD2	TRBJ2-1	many	CASSLGAGGYNEQFF	TGTGCCAGCAGCTTAGGAGCGGGGGGATACAATGAGCAGTTCTTC
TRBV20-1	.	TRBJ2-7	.	CSARVRARDRTSSYEQYF	TGCAGTGCTAGAGTAAGAGCCCGAGACAGAACCAGCTCCTACGAGCAGTACTTC
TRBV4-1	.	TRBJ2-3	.	CASSQGGAGRTDTQYF	TGCGCCAGCAGCCAAGGGGGCGCAGGGCGCACAGATACGCAGTATTTT
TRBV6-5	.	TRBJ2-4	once	CASSYGTGIYNIQYF	TGTGCCAGCAGTTACGGTACAGGAATATACAACATTCAGTACTTC
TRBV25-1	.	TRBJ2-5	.	CASVTGDYETQYF	TGTGCCAGCGTTACAGGGGACTATGAGACCCAGTACTTC
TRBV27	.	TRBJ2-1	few	CASSLFGVGEFF	TGTGCCAGCAGTTTATTTGGTGTGGGTGAGTTCTTC
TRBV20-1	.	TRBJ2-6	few	CSAFTELQSGANVLTF	TGCAGTGCATTCACCGAGCTACAGTCAGGGGCCAACGTCCTGACTTTC
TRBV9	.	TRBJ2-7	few	CASSPEGSGSHSYEQYF	TGTGCCAGCAGCCCGGAGGGAAGCGGCTCGCATTCCTACGAGCAGTACTTC
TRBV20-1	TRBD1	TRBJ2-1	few	CSAPEPGQGYNEQFF	TGCAGTGCTCCAGAACCGGGACAGGGCTACAATGAGCAGTTCTTC
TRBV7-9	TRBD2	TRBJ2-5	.	CASSSGTSGSKTQYF	TGTGCCAGCAGCTCCGGGACTAGCGGGAGTAAGACCCAGTACTTC
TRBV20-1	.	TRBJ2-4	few	CSATNPAKNIQYF	TGCAGTGCAACCAACCCAGCCAAAAACATTCAGTACTTC
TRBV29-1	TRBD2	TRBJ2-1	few	CSGREGAAGGGEQFF	TGCAGCGGTAGAGAGGGAGCGGCGGGAGGGGGTGAGCAGTTCTTC
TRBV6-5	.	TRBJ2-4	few	CASSYTAPGEAKNIQYF	TGTGCCAGCAGTTATACGGCCCCGGGGGAAGCCAAAAACATTCAGTACTTC
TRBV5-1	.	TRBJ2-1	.	CASIFDQGTYNEQFF	TGCGCCAGCATTTTTGACCAAGGCACCTACAATGAGCAGTTCTTC
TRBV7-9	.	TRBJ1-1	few	CASSLVGTDTEAFF	TGTGCCAGCAGCTTAGTGGGTACGGACACTGAAGCTTTCTTT
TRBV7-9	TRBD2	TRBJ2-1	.	CASSHPASGRAFF	TGTGCCAGCAGCCATCCAGCTAGCGGGAGGGCCTTCTTC
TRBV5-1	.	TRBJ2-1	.	CASSTQSNEQFF	TGCGCCAGCAGCACGCAGAGCAATGAGCAGTTCTTC
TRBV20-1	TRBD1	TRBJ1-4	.	CSAQPGQKVEKLFF	TGCAGTGCTCAGCCGGGACAGAAAGTAGAAAAACTGTTTTTT
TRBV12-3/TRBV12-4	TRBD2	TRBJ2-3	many	CASRGTSVTDTQYF	TGTGCCAGCAGGGGGACTAGCGTGACAGATACGCAGTATTTT
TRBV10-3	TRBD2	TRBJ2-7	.	CAIRGTSGISSYEQYF	TGTGCCATCAGGGGGACTAGCGGGATAAGCTCCTACGAGCAGTACTTC
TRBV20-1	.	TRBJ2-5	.	CSARDWGETQYF	TGCAGTGCTAGAGATTGGGGAGAGACCCAGTACTTC
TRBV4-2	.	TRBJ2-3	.	CASSQDSVRTDTQYF	TGTGCCAGCAGCCAAGATTCGGTCCGCACAGATACGCAGTATTTT